This T cell receptor beta chain came from a study of shared clonotypes between healthy human individuals. The wider study: For every donor, three CD4 naive, three CD4 memory, two CD8 naive and one CD8 memory plates were used. Overall study results and limits: With a handful of donors compared, approximately 5% of naive CD4 clonotypes were shared.

Over several immunoSEQ plates, each subset's genomic DNA was distributed in even portions. 200 to 250 ng DNA, approximately 30,000 T cell genomes, went into each sorted-subset replicate PCR. Method: immunoSEQ multiplex PCR; TCRdb's copy keeps in-frame clones and lacks some. The sample gives about 1.1 million clones, 75% to 85% of which show up once; approximately 0.5% is in the top ten. This clone was seen a handful of times. What it binds is not known. From germline, CDR1 is SGHVS and CDR2 FNYEAQ. Trimming left V 2 bases short and J 5 bases short, with 12 bases between. The CDR3 covers 14 residues. The specimen was memory CD4+ T cells from PBMCs. Subset reported: CD45RA-negative fraction. The genes are TRBV7-6 and TRBJ1-1; D is unresolved. The TCR comes from a man younger than 30 in good health. Some clones in this sample may be carry-over from other donors' samples. CDR3 coding DNA: TGTGCCAGCAGCTTAACGGGCCTGGGGACTGAAGCTTTCTTT. Its translation: CASSLTGLGTEAFF. The variable domain in full, with the rest retrieved from reference TRBV7-6 and TRBJ1-1, is GAGVSQSPRYKVTKRGQDVALRCDPISGHVSLYWYRQALGQGPEFLTYFNYEAQQDKSGLPNDRFSAERPEGSISTLTIQRTEQRDSAMYRCASSLTGLGTEAFFGQGTRLTVV.